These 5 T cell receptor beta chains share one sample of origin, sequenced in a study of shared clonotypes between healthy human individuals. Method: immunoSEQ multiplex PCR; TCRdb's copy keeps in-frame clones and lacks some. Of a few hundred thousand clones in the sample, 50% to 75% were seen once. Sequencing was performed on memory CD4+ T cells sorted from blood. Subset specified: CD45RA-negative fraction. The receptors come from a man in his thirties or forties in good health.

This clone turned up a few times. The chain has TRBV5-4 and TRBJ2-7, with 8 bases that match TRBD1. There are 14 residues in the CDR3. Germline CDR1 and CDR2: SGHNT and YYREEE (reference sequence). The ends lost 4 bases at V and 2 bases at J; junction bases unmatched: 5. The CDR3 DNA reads TGTGCCAGCAGCATGGGACAGGAAACCTACGAGCAGTACTTC. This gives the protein CASSMGQETYEQYF. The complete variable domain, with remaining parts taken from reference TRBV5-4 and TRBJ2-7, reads ETGVTQSPTHLIKTRGQQVTLRCSSQSGHNTVSWYQQALGQGPQFIFQYYREEENGRGNFPPRFSGLQFPNYSSELNVNALELDDSALYLCASSMGQETYEQYFGPGTRLTVT.

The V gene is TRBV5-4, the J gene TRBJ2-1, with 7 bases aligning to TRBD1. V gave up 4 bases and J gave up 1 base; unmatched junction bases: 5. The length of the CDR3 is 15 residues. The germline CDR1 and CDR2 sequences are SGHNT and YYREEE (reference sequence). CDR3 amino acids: CASSATGESYNEQFF. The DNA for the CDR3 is TGTGCCAGCAGCGCAACAGGGGAATCCTACAATGAGCAGTTCTTC.

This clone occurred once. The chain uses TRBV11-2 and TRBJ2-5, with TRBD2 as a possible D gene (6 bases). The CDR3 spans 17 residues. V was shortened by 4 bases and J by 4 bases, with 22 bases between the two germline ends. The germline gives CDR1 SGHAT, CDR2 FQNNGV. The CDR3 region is CASSSPRGTRNRETQYF. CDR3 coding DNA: TGTGCCAGCAGCTCGCCCCGGGGGACTCGGAATCGAGAGACCCAGTACTTC.

CDR3 bases: TGTGCCAGCAGCGGACAGGGTCTGACTGGAAACACCATATATTTT. Protein sequence: CASSGQGLTGNTIYF. This chain links TRBV9 with TRBJ1-3, with 7 nucleotides matching TRBD1. This CDR3 has 15 amino acids. V was clipped by 3 bases and J by 2 bases; unmatched bases: 5. Germline CDR1 and CDR2: SGDLS and YYNGEE.

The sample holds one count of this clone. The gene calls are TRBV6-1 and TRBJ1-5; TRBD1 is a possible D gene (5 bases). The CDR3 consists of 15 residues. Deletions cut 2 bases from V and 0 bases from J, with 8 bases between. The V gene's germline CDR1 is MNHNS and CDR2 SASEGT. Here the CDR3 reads CASSERQTSNQPQHF. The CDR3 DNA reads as TGTGCCAGCAGTGAACGACAGACTAGCAATCAGCCCCAGCATTTT.